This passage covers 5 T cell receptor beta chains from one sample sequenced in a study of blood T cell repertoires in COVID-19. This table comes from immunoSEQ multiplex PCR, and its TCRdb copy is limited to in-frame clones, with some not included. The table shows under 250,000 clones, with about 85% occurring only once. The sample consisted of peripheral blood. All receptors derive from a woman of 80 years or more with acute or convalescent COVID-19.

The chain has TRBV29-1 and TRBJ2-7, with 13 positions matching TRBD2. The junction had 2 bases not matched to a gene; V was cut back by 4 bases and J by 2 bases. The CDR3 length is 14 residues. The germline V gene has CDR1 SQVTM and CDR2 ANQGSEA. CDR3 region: CSVVGLAGTYEQYF. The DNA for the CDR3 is TGCAGCGTTGTGGGACTAGCGGGAACCTACGAGCAGTACTTC.

The CDR3 DNA sequence: TGTGCCAGCAGTGATCGGACAGGAGACGAGCAGTACTTC. Its protein is CASSDRTGDEQYF. This chain joins TRBV2 and TRBJ2-7, with TRBD1 matching over 7 bases. Per germline, CDR1 SNHLY and CDR2 FYNNEI. With V trimmed by 3 bases and J by 5 bases, 4 bases remained unmatched. The CDR3 extends over 13 amino acids.

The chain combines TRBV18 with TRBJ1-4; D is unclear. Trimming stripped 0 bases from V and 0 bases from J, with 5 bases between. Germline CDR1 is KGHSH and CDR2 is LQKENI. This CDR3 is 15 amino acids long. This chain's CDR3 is CASSPPATTNEKLFF. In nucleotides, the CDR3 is TGTGCCAGCTCACCACCAGCCACAACTAATGAAAAACTGTTTTTT.

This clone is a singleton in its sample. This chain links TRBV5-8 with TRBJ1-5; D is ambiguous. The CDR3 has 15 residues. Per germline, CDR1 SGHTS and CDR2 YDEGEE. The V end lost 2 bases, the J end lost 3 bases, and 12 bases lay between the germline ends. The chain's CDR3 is CASSLITRLNQPQHF. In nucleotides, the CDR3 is TGTGCCAGCAGCTTAATAACCAGGCTCAATCAGCCCCAGCATTTT.

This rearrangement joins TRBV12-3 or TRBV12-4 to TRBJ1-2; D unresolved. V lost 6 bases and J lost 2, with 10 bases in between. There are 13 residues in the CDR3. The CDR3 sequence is CASSVERNYGYTF. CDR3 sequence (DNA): TGTGCCAGCAGCGTCGAGAGGAACTATGGCTACACCTTC.